This TCR beta chain was obtained from a study of blood T cell repertoires in COVID-19. Study details: Samples of COVID-19 (acute and convalescent) were obtained from the United States, Italy and Spain.

It was during active infection that Seattle patients were enrolled and then longitudinally followed. CDR3 length: 13 residues. Germline V CDR1 and CDR2: LGHDT, YNNKEL (reference sequence). V was clipped by 2 bases and J by 0 bases, with 4 bases between them. Under the authors' procedure: Estimates of nucleated cell counts were drawn from the amplification of reference gene primers. Measured with immunoSEQ multiplex PCR; TCRdb has only the in-frame clones, and not every one. V, J and clone size are those of that table, while D and trimming were read from the DNA. The sample gives about 130,000 clones, roughly 83% of which show up once; around 5% is in the top ten.

This sequence originates from a woman aged 70 to 79 with COVID-19, enrolled during active disease. The chain joins TRBV3-1 (or the pseudogene TRBV3-2) to TRBJ1-2; D is unclear. The sequenced sample was peripheral blood. CDR3 nucleotides: TGTGCCAGCAGCCAAACAGCTAACTATGGCTACACCTTC. It translates to CASSQTANYGYTF.